Sequencing of this TCR beta chain was carried out in a study of shared clonotypes between healthy human individuals. The germline V gene has CDR1 SGHRS and CDR2 YFSETQ. The CDR3 covers 18 residues. Germline trimming cut 3 bases from V and 7 bases from J; bases unmatched to any gene: 14. PCR replicates performed on unsorted PBMC used approximately 300 ng DNA, 30,000 or so T cell genomes. Profiled with immunoSEQ multiplex PCR; TCRdb holds only in-frame clones, not every one. Of about half a million clones detected, 78% appear once; the ten largest clones hold around 12%. The sequence was obtained from a woman between 40 and 50 years old in good health. Some clones in this sample may be carry-over from other donors' samples. Sequenced: PBMCs. V is TRBV5-1 and J is TRBJ2-1; 12 bases fit TRBD2. The CDR3 is CASSSEASGRAVRNEQFF. DNA of the CDR3: TGCGCCAGCAGCTCGGAGGCTAGCGGGAGGGCGGTGAGAAATGAGCAGTTCTTC.